This T cell receptor (beta chain) emerged from a study of vaccination and CD4 T cells after COVID-19. Once obtained from cultured CD4+ T cells, the DNA was sequenced using the Oncomine TCR Beta short-read assay. One entry per CDR3 protein results from TCRdb running MiXCR on the PCR reads. The data contain more than 8,000 distinct CDR3 sequences, roughly 77% of them singletons. This CDR3 contains 16 residues. V lost 3 bases to trimming and J lost 2 bases; unmatched junction nucleotides: 4. Per the germline V gene, CDR1 is KGHDR and CDR2 is SFDVKD. This clonotype was seen more than once but under ten times. The antigen is undetermined. Treatment given: approximately 11-day PBMC culture with coronavirus spike peptide pools or control peptides (ViraFEST assay).

The sequencing sample was made of CD4+ T cells from blood, cultured in vitro. The origin of this receptor is a human donor who had recovered from COVID-19. The genes are TRBV24-1 and TRBJ2-1; 9 bases are a match to TRBD2. In nucleotides, the CDR3 is TGTGCCACCAGTGATCAGCTAGCGGGAACCTACAATGAGCAGTTCTTC. Translating it yields CATSDQLAGTYNEQFF.